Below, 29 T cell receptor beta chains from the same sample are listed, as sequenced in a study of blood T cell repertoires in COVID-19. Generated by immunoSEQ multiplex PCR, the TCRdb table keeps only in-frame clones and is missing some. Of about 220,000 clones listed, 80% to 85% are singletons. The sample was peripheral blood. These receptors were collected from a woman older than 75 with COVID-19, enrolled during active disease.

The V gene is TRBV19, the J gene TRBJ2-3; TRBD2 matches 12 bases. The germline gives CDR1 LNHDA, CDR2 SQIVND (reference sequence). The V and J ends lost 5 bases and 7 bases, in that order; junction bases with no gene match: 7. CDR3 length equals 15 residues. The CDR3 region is CASSPGTSGLNTQYF. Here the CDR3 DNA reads TGTGCCAGTAGTCCAGGGACTAGCGGGTTGAATACGCAGTATTTT.

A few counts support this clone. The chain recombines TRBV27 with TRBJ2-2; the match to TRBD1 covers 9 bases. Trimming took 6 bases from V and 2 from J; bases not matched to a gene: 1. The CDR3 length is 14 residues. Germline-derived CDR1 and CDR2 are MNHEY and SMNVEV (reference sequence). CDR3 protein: CASRGQGNTGELFF. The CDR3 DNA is TGTGCCAGCAGGGGACAGGGAAACACCGGGGAGCTGTTTTTT.

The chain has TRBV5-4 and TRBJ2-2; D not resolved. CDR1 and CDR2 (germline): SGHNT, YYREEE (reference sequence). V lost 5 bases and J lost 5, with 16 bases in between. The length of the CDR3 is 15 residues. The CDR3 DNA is TGTGCCAGCAGTCCTGACTCACGCCCGACCGGGGAGCTGTTTTTT. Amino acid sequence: CASSPDSRPTGELFF.

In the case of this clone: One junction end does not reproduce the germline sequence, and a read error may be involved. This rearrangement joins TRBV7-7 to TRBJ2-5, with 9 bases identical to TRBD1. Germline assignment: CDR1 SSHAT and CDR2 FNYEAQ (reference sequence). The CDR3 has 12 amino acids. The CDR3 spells CASSQDRGTQYF. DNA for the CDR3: TGTGCTAGCAGCCAGGACAGGGGAACCCAGTACTTC.

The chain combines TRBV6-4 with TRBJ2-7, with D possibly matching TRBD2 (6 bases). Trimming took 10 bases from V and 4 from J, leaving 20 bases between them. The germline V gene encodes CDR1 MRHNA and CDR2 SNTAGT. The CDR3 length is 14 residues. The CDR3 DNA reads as TGTGCCAAGATAGCGGTCGGACACGTTTACGAGCAGTACTTC. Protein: CAKIAVGHVYEQYF.

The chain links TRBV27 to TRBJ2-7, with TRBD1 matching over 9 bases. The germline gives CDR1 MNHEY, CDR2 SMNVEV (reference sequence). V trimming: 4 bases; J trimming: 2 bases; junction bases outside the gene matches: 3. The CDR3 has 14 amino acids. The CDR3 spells CASSSRQGAYEQYF. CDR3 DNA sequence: TGTGCCAGCAGTTCTCGACAGGGGGCCTACGAGCAGTACTTC.

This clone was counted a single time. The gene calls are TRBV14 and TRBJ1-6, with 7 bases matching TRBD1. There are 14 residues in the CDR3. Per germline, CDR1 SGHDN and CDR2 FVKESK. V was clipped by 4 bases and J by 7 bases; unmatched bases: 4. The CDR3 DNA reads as TGTGCCAGCAGCCCGAGACAGGGAAATTCACCCCTCCACTTT. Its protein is CASSPRQGNSPLHF.

The CDR3 region is CASSASGHSTDTQYF. CDR3 coding DNA: TGTGCCAGCAGCGCCTCGGGACACAGCACAGATACGCAGTATTTT. This sequence joins TRBV9 and TRBJ2-3; a possible D gene is TRBD1 (6 bases). Germline CDR1 reads SGDLS; CDR2 reads YYNGEE. This CDR3 is 15 amino acids long. V lost 3 bases and J 0 bases, leaving 11 bases between the germline ends.

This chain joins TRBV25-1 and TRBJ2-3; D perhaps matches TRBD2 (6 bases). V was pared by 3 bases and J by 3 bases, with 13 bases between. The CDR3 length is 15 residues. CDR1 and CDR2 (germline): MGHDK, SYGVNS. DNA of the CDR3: TGTGCCAGCAGTGATCTGGCGGGGCAAACAGATACGCAGTATTTT. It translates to CASSDLAGQTDTQYF.

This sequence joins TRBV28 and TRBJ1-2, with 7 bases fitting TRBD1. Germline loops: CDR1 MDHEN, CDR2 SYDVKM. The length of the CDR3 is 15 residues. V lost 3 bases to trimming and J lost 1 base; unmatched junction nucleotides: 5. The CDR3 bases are TGTGCCAGCAGTTTCCCGGCAGGGGGTAACTATGGCTACACCTTC. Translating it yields CASSFPAGGNYGYTF.

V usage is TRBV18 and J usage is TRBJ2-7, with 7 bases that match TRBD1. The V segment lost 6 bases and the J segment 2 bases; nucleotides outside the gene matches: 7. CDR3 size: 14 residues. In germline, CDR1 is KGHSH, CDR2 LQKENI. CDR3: CASSYLTGPYEQYF. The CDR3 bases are TGTGCCAGCTCTTACTTGACAGGGCCCTACGAGCAGTACTTC.

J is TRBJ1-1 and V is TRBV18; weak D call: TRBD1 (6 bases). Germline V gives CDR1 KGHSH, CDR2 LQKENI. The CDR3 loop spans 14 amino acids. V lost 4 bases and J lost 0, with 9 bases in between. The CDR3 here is CASSLDRMNTEAFF. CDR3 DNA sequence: TGTGCCAGCTCACTAGACAGGATGAACACTGAAGCTTTCTTT.

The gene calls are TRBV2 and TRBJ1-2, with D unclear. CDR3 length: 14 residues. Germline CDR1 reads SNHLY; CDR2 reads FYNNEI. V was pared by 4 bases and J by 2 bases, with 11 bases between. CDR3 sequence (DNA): TGTGCCAGCAGTGTACAACAGTCGAACTATGGCTACACCTTC. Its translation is CASSVQQSNYGYTF. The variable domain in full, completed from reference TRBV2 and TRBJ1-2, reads EPEVTQTPSHQVTQMGQEVILRCVPISNHLYFYWYRQILGQKVEFLVSFYNNEISEKSEIFDDQFSVERPDGSNFTLKIRSTKLEDSAMYFCASSVQQSNYGYTFGSGTRLTVV.

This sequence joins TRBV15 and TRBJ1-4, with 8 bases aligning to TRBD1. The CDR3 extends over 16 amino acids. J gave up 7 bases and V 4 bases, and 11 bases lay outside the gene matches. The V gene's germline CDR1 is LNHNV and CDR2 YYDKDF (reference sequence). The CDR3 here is CATSILGGQGSEKLFF. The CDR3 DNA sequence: TGTGCCACCAGCATATTAGGAGGACAGGGATCTGAAAAACTGTTTTTT.

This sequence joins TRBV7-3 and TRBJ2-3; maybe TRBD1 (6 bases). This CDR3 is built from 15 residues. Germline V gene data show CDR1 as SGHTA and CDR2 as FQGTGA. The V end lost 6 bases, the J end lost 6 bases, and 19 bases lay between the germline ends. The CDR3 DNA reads TGTGCCAGCAGTCAATCAGGGGCCCCGGGGGATACGCAGTATTTT. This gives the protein CASSQSGAPGDTQYF. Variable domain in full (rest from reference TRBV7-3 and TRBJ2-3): GAGVSQTPSNKVTEKGKYVELRCDPISGHTALYWYRQSLGQGPEFLIYFQGTGAADDSGLPNDRFFAVRPEGSVSTLKIQRTERGDSAVYLCASSQSGAPGDTQYFGPGTRLTVL.

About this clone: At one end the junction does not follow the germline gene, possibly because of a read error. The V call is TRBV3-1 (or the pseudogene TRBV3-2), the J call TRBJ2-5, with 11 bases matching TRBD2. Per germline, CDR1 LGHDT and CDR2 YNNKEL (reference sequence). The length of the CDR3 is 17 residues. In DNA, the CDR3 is TGTGCCAGCAGTCAAGCCCCGGTAGCGGGGGGGGAAGAGACCCAGTACTTC. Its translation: CASSQAPVAGGEETQYF.

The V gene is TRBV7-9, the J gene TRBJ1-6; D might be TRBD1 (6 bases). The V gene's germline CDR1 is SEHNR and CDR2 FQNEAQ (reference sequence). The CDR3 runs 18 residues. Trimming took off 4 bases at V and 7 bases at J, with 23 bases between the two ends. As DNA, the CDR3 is TGTGCCAGCAGCTCTAGTGGGATAGGGGCCAGGGGAAATTCACCCCTCCACTTT. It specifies CASSSSGIGARGNSPLHF.

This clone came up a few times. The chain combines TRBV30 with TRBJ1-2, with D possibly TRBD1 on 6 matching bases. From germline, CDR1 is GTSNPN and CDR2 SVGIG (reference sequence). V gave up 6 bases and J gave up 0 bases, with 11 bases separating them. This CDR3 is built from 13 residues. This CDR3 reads CACHRVPNYGYTF. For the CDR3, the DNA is TGTGCCTGCCACAGGGTCCCTAACTATGGCTACACCTTC.

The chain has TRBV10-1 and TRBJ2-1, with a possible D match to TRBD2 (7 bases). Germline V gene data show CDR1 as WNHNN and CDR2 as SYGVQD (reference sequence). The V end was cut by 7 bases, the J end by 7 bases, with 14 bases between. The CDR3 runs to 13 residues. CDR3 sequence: CASNEGGKNEQFF. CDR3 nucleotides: TGCGCCAGCAACGAGGGGGGGAAAAATGAGCAGTTCTTC.

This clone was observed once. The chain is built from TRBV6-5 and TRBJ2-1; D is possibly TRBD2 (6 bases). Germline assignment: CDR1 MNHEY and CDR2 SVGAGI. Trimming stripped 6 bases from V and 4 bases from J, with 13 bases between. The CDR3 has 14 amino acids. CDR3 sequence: CASRLLGGYNEQFF. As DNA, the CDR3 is TGTGCCAGCAGGTTATTGGGAGGTTACAATGAGCAGTTCTTC.

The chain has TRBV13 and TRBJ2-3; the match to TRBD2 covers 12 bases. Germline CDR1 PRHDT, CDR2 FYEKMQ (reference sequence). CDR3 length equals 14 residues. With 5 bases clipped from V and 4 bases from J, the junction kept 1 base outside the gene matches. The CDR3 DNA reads TGTGCCAGCAGCCGACTAGCGGGAGCAGATACGCAGTATTTT. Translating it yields CASSRLAGADTQYF.

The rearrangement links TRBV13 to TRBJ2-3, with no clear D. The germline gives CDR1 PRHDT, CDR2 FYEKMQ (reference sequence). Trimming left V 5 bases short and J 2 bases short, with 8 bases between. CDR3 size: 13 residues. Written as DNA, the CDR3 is TGTGCCAGCAGCCTCAGGTTCACAGATACGCAGTATTTT. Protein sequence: CASSLRFTDTQYF. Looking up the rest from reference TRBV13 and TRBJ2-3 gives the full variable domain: AAGVIQSPRHLIKEKRETATLKCYPIPRHDTVYWYQQGPGQDPQFLISFYEKMQSDKGSIPDRFSAQQFSDYHSELNMSSLELGDSALYFCASSLRFTDTQYFGPGTRLTVL.

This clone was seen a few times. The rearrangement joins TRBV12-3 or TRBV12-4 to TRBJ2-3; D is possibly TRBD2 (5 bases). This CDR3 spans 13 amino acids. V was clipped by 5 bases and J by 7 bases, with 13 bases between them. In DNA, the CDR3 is TGTGCCAGCAGTGCAAACCGGGATTATACGCAGTATTTT. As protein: CASSANRDYTQYF.

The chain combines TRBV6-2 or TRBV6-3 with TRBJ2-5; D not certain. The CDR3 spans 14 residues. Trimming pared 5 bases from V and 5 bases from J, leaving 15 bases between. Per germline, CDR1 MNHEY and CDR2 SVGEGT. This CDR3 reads CASSLVGSGETQYF. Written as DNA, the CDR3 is TGTGCCAGCAGTCTCGTCGGTTCCGGGGAGACCCAGTACTTC.

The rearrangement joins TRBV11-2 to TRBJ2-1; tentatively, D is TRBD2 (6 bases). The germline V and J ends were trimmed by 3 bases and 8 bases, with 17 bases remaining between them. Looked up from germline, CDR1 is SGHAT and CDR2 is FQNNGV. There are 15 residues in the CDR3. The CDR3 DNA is TGTGCCAGCAGCTTCGGTTTGGGGGAGGTTGATGAGCAGTTCTTC. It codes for CASSFGLGEVDEQFF.

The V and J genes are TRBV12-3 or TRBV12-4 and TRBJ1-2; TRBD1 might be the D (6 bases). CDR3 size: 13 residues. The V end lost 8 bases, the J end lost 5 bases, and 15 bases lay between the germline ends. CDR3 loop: CASYPGTHYGYTF. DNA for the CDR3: TGTGCCAGCTATCCCGGGACACATTATGGCTACACCTTC.

The CDR3 DNA follows: TGTGCCAGCTCACCAATCGCGGGAGGAAACAATGAGCAGTTCTTC. Amino acid sequence: CASSPIAGGNNEQFF. This rearrangement joins TRBV18 to TRBJ2-1, with 8 nucleotides matching TRBD2. The CDR3 is made up of 15 amino acids. Germline V gene sequence: CDR1 KGHSH, CDR2 LQKENI. The V segment lost 2 bases and the J segment 5 bases; nucleotides outside the gene matches: 5.

In nucleotides, the CDR3 is TGTGCCAGCAGCTTAGCCCTGACTAGCGGGGGGTACAATGAGCAGTTCTTC. It translates to CASSLALTSGGYNEQFF. This chain joins TRBV7-9 and TRBJ2-1; 13 bases line up with TRBD2. V lost 0 bases and J lost 4; bases outside the gene matches: 3. The CDR3 has 17 residues. Per the germline V gene, CDR1 is SEHNR and CDR2 is FQNEAQ (reference sequence).

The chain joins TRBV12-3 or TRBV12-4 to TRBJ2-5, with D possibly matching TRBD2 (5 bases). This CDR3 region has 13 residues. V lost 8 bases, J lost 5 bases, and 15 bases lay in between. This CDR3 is CASHRSWRETQYF. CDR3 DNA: TGTGCCAGCCACCGGAGTTGGAGGGAGACCCAGTACTTC.